A single sample gave rise to the 20 T cell receptor beta chains below, sequenced in a study of T cells expressing NK-cell markers. For each CDR3 protein, TCRdb gives one entry from its re-call of the 5' RACE reads, without DNA. The sample totals 150,000 to 200,000 distinct CDR3 sequences. The sequencing sample was made of blood T cells: a sorted CD56 or NKG2C T cell subset, CD4+ or CD8+ T cells, or bulk PBMC T cells (not recorded which). Receptors originate from a woman aged 18 to 75 in good health.

The rearrangement links TRBV5-1 to TRBJ2-7; as DNA is missing, the TRBD2 call by TCRdb cannot be tested. The CDR3 has 15 amino acids. The germline CDR1 and CDR2 sequences are SGHRS and YFSETQ. The CDR3 is CASSSVAGGPDEQYF.

This chain uses TRBV5-1 with TRBJ2-7; TCRdb reports TRBD1, a call that lacks DNA to check it against. Germline-derived CDR1 and CDR2 are SGHRS and YFSETQ. The CDR3 is 15 residues long. This chain's CDR3 is CASSLEIQGPYEQYF.

CDR3 sequence reads: CASSQVGRRTGELFF. This rearrangement joins TRBV4-1 to TRBJ2-2. Germline values: CDR1 MGHRA, CDR2 YSYEKL. This CDR3 has 15 residues.

The chain employs TRBV6-1 and TRBJ2-7; the TRBD2 assignment by TCRdb is unverifiable without DNA. The CDR3 runs 15 residues. CDR1 and CDR2 (germline): MNHNS, SASEGT. The CDR3 loop reads CASSEEPSGIYEQYF.

The rearrangement uses TRBV20-1 and TRBJ1-6; TCRdb designates TRBD1, a call that cannot be tested without DNA. The CDR3 runs to 14 residues. Germline CDR1 DFQATT, CDR2 SNEGSKA (reference sequence). CDR3 sequence reads: CSARVGADSSPLHF.

This chain connects TRBV19 to TRBJ1-4. The CDR3 loop spans 15 amino acids. The germline V gene encodes CDR1 LNHDA and CDR2 SQIVND (reference sequence). The CDR3 protein is CASSIGPSTNEKLFF.

This chain connects TRBV5-5 to TRBJ2-2. CDR3 length: 14 residues. Per germline, CDR1 SGHKS and CDR2 YYEKEE (reference sequence). CDR3 loop: CASSPNSDAGELFF. Variable domain in full (rest from reference TRBV5-5 and TRBJ2-2): DAGVTQSPTHLIKTRGQQVTLRCSPISGHKSVSWYQQVLGQGPQFIFQYYEKEERGRGNFPDRFSARQFPNYSSELNVNALLLGDSALYLCASSPNSDAGELFFGEGSRLTVL.

The rearrangement joins TRBV20-1 to TRBJ2-3; without DNA, the TCRdb call of TRBD2 cannot be checked. The CDR3 contains 18 residues. Germline CDR1 and CDR2: DFQATT and SNEGSKA (reference sequence). The CDR3 loop reads CSARVRLGGLWSTDTQYF.

The rearrangement joins TRBV19 to TRBJ2-5; TCRdb returns TRBD1, unconfirmable since there is no DNA. CDR3 length: 14 residues. CDR1 LNHDA and CDR2 SQIVND come from the germline V gene (reference sequence). The CDR3 loop reads CASSTMGHQETQYF.

The chain recombines TRBV5-1 with TRBJ2-2; TCRdb returns TRBD2, unconfirmable since there is no DNA. Germline CDR1 and CDR2: SGHRS and YFSETQ. CDR3 length equals 15 residues. This chain's CDR3 is CASREGRRNTGELFF. The complete variable domain, with remaining parts taken from reference TRBV5-1 and TRBJ2-2, reads KAGVTQTPRYLIKTRGQQVTLSCSPISGHRSVSWYQQTPGQGLQFLFEYFSETQRNKGNFPGRFSGRQFSNSRSEMNVSTLELGDSALYLCASREGRRNTGELFFGEGSRLTVL.

The chain employs TRBV9 and TRBJ2-7; TCRdb indicates TRBD2, and absent DNA this call remains unverified. Germline V gives CDR1 SGDLS, CDR2 YYNGEE. The CDR3 has 14 residues. This chain's CDR3 is CASSVGGGLYEQYF.

J is TRBJ2-7 and V is TRBV30. The CDR3 is 14 amino acids. CDR1 is GTSNPN and CDR2 is SVGIG in the germline V gene (reference sequence). Here the CDR3 reads CAWSVLAMGYEQYF.

J is TRBJ1-1 and V is TRBV14; lacking DNA, the TRBD1 call made by TCRdb goes unchecked. This CDR3 is 13 amino acids long. Looked up from germline, CDR1 is SGHDN and CDR2 is FVKESK. CDR3 loop: CASSLPGLGKAFF. Using reference TRBV14 and TRBJ1-1 for the parts outside the CDR3, the full variable domain is EAGVTQFPSHSVIEKGQTVTLRCDPISGHDNLYWYRRVMGKEIKFLLHFVKESKQDESGMPNNRFLAERTGGTYSTLKVQPAELEDSGVYFCASSLPGLGKAFFGQGTRLTVV.

This sequence joins TRBV11-2 and TRBJ1-4; TCRdb selects TRBD1, and the lack of DNA leaves this call unchecked. The CDR3 extends over 14 amino acids. Germline V gives CDR1 SGHAT, CDR2 FQNNGV. CDR3 sequence: CASSLAGGREKLFF. Combining the CDR3 with reference TRBV11-2 and TRBJ1-4 gives the whole variable domain EAGVAQSPRYKIIEKRQSVAFWCNPISGHATLYWYQQILGQGPKLLIQFQNNGVVDDSQLPKDRFSAERLKGVDSTLKIQPAKLEDSAVYLCASSLAGGREKLFFGSGTQLSVL.

The chain links TRBV7-9 to TRBJ1-5; TCRdb selects TRBD1, and the lack of DNA leaves this call unchecked. CDR1 and CDR2 from the germline V gene are SEHNR and FQNEAQ (reference sequence). This CDR3 has 14 amino acids. The CDR3 sequence: CASSPTGPHQPQHF.

The gene calls are TRBV5-1 and TRBJ2-3; no DNA is available, so the TRBD2 call from TCRdb remains unchecked. This CDR3 has 16 residues. Germline V CDR1 and CDR2: SGHRS, YFSETQ. The CDR3 region is CASSLTAGVGTDTQYF.

J is TRBJ1-3 and V is TRBV7-2; the TRBD1 assignment by TCRdb is unverifiable without DNA. Germline V gene data show CDR1 as SGHTA and CDR2 as FQGNSA. CDR3 length equals 17 residues. The CDR3: CASSSKGRGLSGNTIYF.

This CDR3 is CASRETGYTDTQYF. The chain couples TRBV27 to TRBJ2-3. The length of the CDR3 is 14 residues. From germline, CDR1 is MNHEY and CDR2 SMNVEV (reference sequence).

The gene calls are TRBV6-5 and TRBJ2-1; TCRdb names TRBD1, which stays unverified in the absence of DNA. The CDR3 is made up of 14 amino acids. Germline V CDR1 and CDR2: MNHEY, SVGAGI. The CDR3 protein is CASSYFSSPSEQFF.

J is TRBJ2-2 and V is TRBV24-1. This CDR3 has 15 amino acids. Germline-derived CDR1 and CDR2 are KGHDR and SFDVKD. The CDR3 sequence: CATSDLADNTGELFF.